The source of this T cell receptor beta chain is a study of blood T cell repertoires in COVID-19 (dated by TCRdb to between 2020 and 2021). General notes on the study: Samples from collaborators originated in the United States, Italy and Spain and spanned both the acute and convalescent phases of COVID-19. The repertoires were released in a freely available public database meant as a resource for research on the immune response to SARS-CoV-2. Deeply sampled blood TCRbeta repertoires from subjects exposed to, actively infected with, or recovered from COVID-19 were included in the dataset. Samples came from the ongoing ImmuneRACE study (first 160 participants) plus 1,254 subjects from 6 global collaborators. Where available, HLA class I and class II types were obtained from metadata supplied by the sample provider rather than from assay-based typing. The prospective study material was composed of cDNA or gDNA derived from T cells, B-cell-depleted T cells, or PBMCs. A de-identified subject ID, COVID-19 status, age in years and sex were almost always included in the sample metadata. Overall study outcomes, separate from this receptor: The amount of clinical and demographic metadata varied by source and participant and was provided uncurated.

Points on this clone: Its antigen remains unidentified. Per-base qualities were not stored, and no clone one base away is much larger.

Whole blood was collected in K2EDTA tubes by collaborating institutions according to the institutions' own protocols. For TCRbeta analysis, collaborator samples were shipped as frozen whole blood, as isolated PBMCs, or as DNA extracted from either sample type. TCRbeta CDR3 regions were amplified from genomic DNA by means of the immunoSEQ Assay, a bias-controlled multiplex PCR. From the authors' description of their analysis: The number of nucleated cells in each sample was estimated by amplification of reference gene primers within the assay. To quantify the absolute abundance of each unique TCRbeta CDR3 rearrangement, sequence reads were collapsed and filtered. For each sample, productive Simpson clonality was calculated as the square root of Simpson's diversity index across productive rearrangements. This is the immuneACCESS table as TCRdb keeps it, with only in-frame sequences that have V and J called. A part of the clones is gone; compared with another copy, unresolved V genes explain less than half, and the rest is unexplained. V, J and clone size derive from that table, while D and trimming were established from the DNA sequence. Recorded for this sample are around 620,000 clones; 85% to 90% of them occurred a single time. The ten largest clones add up to under 0.3% of the sample.

CDR1 is given as SGHDN and CDR2 as FVKESK, both from the germline V gene. Trimming removed 4 bases from V and 0 bases from J, leaving 6 bases between the germline ends. Including cysteine and phenylalanine, the CDR3 has 14 amino acids. Only the CDR3 DNA is retained, 42 bases long and in frame from the first base. The chain is assembled from TRBV14 and TRBJ2-2; the D gene lacks a confident call. Input material: peripheral blood. This receptor was obtained from a woman between 18 and 29 years old with acute or convalescent COVID-19. In nucleotides, the sequence is TGTGCCAGCAGCCCCAAAACGAACACCGGGGAGCTGTTTTTT. Its product reads: CASSPKTNTGELFF.